One sample yielded the 15 T cell receptor beta chains listed below, sequenced in a study of blood T cell repertoires in COVID-19 (dated by TCRdb to about 2020). The library relied on the immunoSEQ multiplex PCR assay. Imported from immuneACCESS, the table was reduced by TCRdb to in-frame sequences with V and J called. These copies leave out some clones; in studies compared against another copy, an unresolved V gene accounts for under half, and the cause of the remainder is not known. The sample profile shows a few hundred thousand clones; 88% of them were found once. About 5.9% of the sample comes from the top ten. The sequencing input was peripheral blood. These receptors all stem from a woman in her thirties with COVID-19, enrolled during active disease.

V gene TRBV6-5 combines with J gene TRBJ1-5; D is perhaps TRBD1 (6 bases). This CDR3 comprises 13 residues. In germline, CDR1 is MNHEY, CDR2 SVGAGI. V dropped 5 bases and J dropped 5 bases, with 10 bases sitting between them. This CDR3 is CASSMGQDQPQHF. The CDR3 coding sequence is TGTGCCAGCAGTATGGGACAAGATCAGCCCCAGCATTTT.

The chain joins TRBV19 to TRBJ2-1; 8 bases line up with TRBD2. Trimming cost V 3 bases and J 5 bases; bases outside gene matches: 12. The V gene's germline CDR1 is LNHDA and CDR2 SQIVND (reference sequence). The CDR3 runs to 17 residues. The chain's CDR3 is CASSILTVLAANNEQFF. The CDR3 DNA follows: TGTGCCAGTAGTATTCTCACTGTACTAGCGGCCAACAATGAGCAGTTCTTC.

This chain connects TRBV6-5 to TRBJ1-1; perhaps TRBD1 as D (6 bases). Trimming shortened V by 6 bases and J by 6 bases, and 17 bases separated the two germline ends. Germline CDR1 reads MNHEY; CDR2 reads SVGAGI. The length of the CDR3 is 14 residues. CDR3 region: CASSPPGALAEAFF. The CDR3 nucleotides are TGTGCCAGCAGCCCCCCAGGGGCCCTAGCTGAAGCTTTCTTT.

The chain uses TRBV13 and TRBJ1-3, with TRBD1 as a possible D gene (6 bases). With 8 bases removed from V and 0 bases from J, the gap between germline ends came to 20 bases. CDR3 length: 17 residues. Germline V gives CDR1 PRHDT, CDR2 FYEKMQ (reference sequence). For the CDR3, the DNA is TGTGCCAGCTCCACGGCGGGGGGGCCTACCTCTGGAAACACCATATATTTT. This gives the protein CASSTAGGPTSGNTIYF.

The V and J genes are TRBV28 and TRBJ1-1; no firm D call. The CDR3 extends over 11 amino acids. Trimming removed 8 bases from V and 4 bases from J, with 8 bases in between. The germline gives CDR1 MDHEN, CDR2 SYDVKM. CDR3 DNA sequence: TGTGCCAGCTGCGAGGGCACTGAAGCTTTCTTT. Translation: CASCEGTEAFF. Full variable domain (missing parts from reference TRBV28 and TRBJ1-1): DVKVTQSSRYLVKRTGEKVFLECVQDMDHENMFWYRQDPGLGLRLIYFSYDVKMKEKGDIPEGYSVSREKKERFSLILESASTNQTSMYLCASCEGTEAFFGQGTRLTVV.

CDR3 in DNA: TGTGCCAGCAGTTACTCGAACGGGATAGGTCAGCCCCAGCATTTT. Amino acids: CASSYSNGIGQPQHF. The genes are TRBV6-5 and TRBJ1-5; no definite D call. The CDR3 is made up of 15 amino acids. Trimming cost V 0 bases and J 6 bases, with 12 bases left between them. Germline CDR1 reads MNHEY; CDR2 reads SVGAGI.

This clone was counted a single time. The rearrangement uses TRBV13 and TRBJ1-1; 7 bases align to TRBD1. V was pared by 2 bases and J by 4 bases, with 7 bases of the junction left unmatched. The CDR3 is 15 residues long. CDR1 PRHDT and CDR2 FYEKMQ come from the germline V gene (reference sequence). CDR3 amino acids: CASSLTGVRGTEAFF. In DNA, the CDR3 is TGTGCCAGCAGCTTAACAGGGGTAAGAGGCACTGAAGCTTTCTTT.

About this clone itself: Other DNA sequences of this sample code for an identical CDR3. The chain links TRBV11-3 to TRBJ1-1, with a possible D match to TRBD1 (6 bases). CDR3 size: 13 residues. Trimming took off 5 bases at V and 0 bases at J, with 7 bases between the two ends. The germline CDR1 and CDR2 sequences are SGHNT and YENEEA. The CDR3 protein is CASSQGLNTEAFF. CDR3 sequence (DNA): TGTGCCAGCAGCCAGGGGCTGAACACTGAAGCTTTCTTT.

This sequence joins TRBV29-1 and TRBJ2-1; 16 positions agree with TRBD2. The germline CDR1 and CDR2 sequences are SQVTM and ANQGSEA. The CDR3 is 17 residues long. The V gene end was trimmed by 7 bases and the J gene end by 0 bases; junction bases not matched to a gene: 6. The CDR3 DNA reads TGCAGCGCCCCGGGACTAGCGGGGGGGCGCTCCTACAATGAGCAGTTCTTC. Translating it yields CSAPGLAGGRSYNEQFF.

The chain employs TRBV11-3 and TRBJ2-5; maybe TRBD2 (5 bases). Germline values: CDR1 SGHNT, CDR2 YENEEA. This CDR3 is 15 amino acids long. V was pared by 1 base and J by 2 bases, with 11 bases between. CDR3 loop: CASSLAQRLQETQYF. The CDR3 DNA reads TGTGCCAGCAGCTTAGCTCAGCGGCTACAAGAGACCCAGTACTTC.

This chain's CDR3 is CASSTDSGHEKLFF. The CDR3, as DNA: TGTGCCAGCAGCACGGACAGTGGGCATGAAAAACTGTTTTTT. The chain couples TRBV7-2 to TRBJ1-4, with TRBD1 as a possible D gene (6 bases). This CDR3 region has 14 residues. Germline V gene data show CDR1 as SGHTA and CDR2 as FQGNSA. V was pared by 5 bases and J by 6 bases, with 13 bases between. Together with reference TRBV7-2 and TRBJ1-4, the CDR3 gives the full variable domain: GAGVSQSPSNKVTEKGKDVELRCDPISGHTALYWYRQSLGQGLEFLIYFQGNSAPDKSGLPSDRFSAERTGGSVSTLTIQRTQQEDSAVYLCASSTDSGHEKLFFGSGTQLSVL.

The count of this clone is one. The genes are TRBV5-1 and TRBJ1-2, with 8 positions matching TRBD1. The CDR3 extends over 15 amino acids. Germline-derived CDR1 and CDR2 are SGHRS and YFSETQ. V gave up 0 bases and J gave up 3 bases; unmatched junction bases: 4. CDR3 sequence: CASSLAGGEDYGYTF. The DNA of the CDR3 is TGCGCCAGCAGCTTGGCAGGGGGCGAGGACTATGGCTACACCTTC.

This chain joins TRBV18 and TRBJ1-3; 7 bases fit TRBD1. V was clipped by 0 bases and J by 0 bases; unmatched bases: 5. Per the germline V gene, CDR1 is KGHSH and CDR2 is LQKENI. The CDR3 runs to 17 residues. The CDR3, as DNA: TGTGCCAGCTCACCACCGGGACAGACTTACTCTGGAAACACCATATATTTT. Encoded protein: CASSPPGQTYSGNTIYF. Full variable domain (outside the CDR3, taken from reference TRBV18 and TRBJ1-3): NAGVMQNPRHLVRRRGQEARLRCSPMKGHSHVYWYRQLPEEGLKFMVYLQKENIIDESGMPKERFSAEFPKEGPSILRIQQVVRGDSAAYFCASSPPGQTYSGNTIYFGEGSWLTVV.

The sample holds a few counts of this clone. The chain joins TRBV2 to TRBJ1-1, with 7 positions matching TRBD1. CDR3 length: 15 amino acids. V shed 8 bases and J 5 bases; nucleotides not matched to a gene: 14. CDR1 and CDR2 from the germline V gene are SNHLY and FYNNEI. DNA of the CDR3: TGTGCCAGCTTCCTTCGACAGGGTCGGCGAACTGAAGCTTTCTTT. This gives the protein CASFLRQGRRTEAFF.

The chain uses TRBV5-1 and TRBJ2-7; TRBD1 matches 10 bases. With V trimmed by 6 bases and J by 5 bases, 8 bases remained unmatched. The CDR3 runs to 14 residues. Germline CDR1 SGHRS, CDR2 YFSETQ. CDR3: CASTVRDRGDEQYF. The DNA for the CDR3 is TGCGCCAGCACTGTCCGGGACAGGGGCGACGAGCAGTACTTC.